The clone carrying this T cell receptor (beta chain) was counted a few times. The sample originates from a study of blood T cell repertoires in COVID-19. Study context: Researchers got acute and convalescent COVID-19 samples from the United States, Italy and Spain.

V was pared by 2 bases and J by 8 bases, with 10 bases between. The CDR3 loop spans 14 amino acids. Germline CDR1 MDHEN, CDR2 SYDVKM. Original data processing: Counts of nucleated cells, estimated from reference gene primer amplification, were obtained. Measured with immunoSEQ multiplex PCR; TCRdb has only the in-frame clones, and not every one. V and J calls and clone size are as listed in that table; D and trimming were resolved from the DNA. This sample has over 35,000 clones, with about 80% found just once. What was sequenced was peripheral blood. The receptor's source is a human donor with acute or convalescent COVID-19. The donor label of this sample is uncertain. This chain uses TRBV28 with TRBJ1-6; unclear D gene. The CDR3 DNA reads as TGTGCCAGCAGTTTAACCCGGGGATATTCACCCCTCCACTTT. This encodes CASSLTRGYSPLHF. Full variable domain (rest looked up from reference TRBV28 and TRBJ1-6): DVKVTQSSRYLVKRTGEKVFLECVQDMDHENMFWYRQDPGLGLRLIYFSYDVKMKEKGDIPEGYSVSREKKERFSLILESASTNQTSMYLCASSLTRGYSPLHFGNGTRLTVT.